This T cell receptor beta chain was retrieved from a study of blood T cell repertoires in COVID-19. Trimming pared 7 bases from V and 6 bases from J, leaving 17 bases between. Germline CDR1 SGHNT, CDR2 YYREEE (reference sequence). This CDR3 region has 14 residues. Only in-frame clones appear in the TCRdb table, and some are missing; sequencing was by immunoSEQ multiplex PCR. The profile shows 55,000 to 80,000 clones, approximately 83% of them singletons. The sample comprised peripheral blood. The sequence derives from a human donor in a cohort sampled during active COVID-19. The rearrangement joins TRBV5-4 to TRBJ2-1, with D possibly being TRBD2 (7 bases). DNA for the CDR3: TGTGCCAGCGTCAAGGGGGGGAGTGTCAATGAGCAGTTCTTC. Translation gives CASVKGGSVNEQFF.